These 14 T cell receptor beta chains originate from one sample sequenced in a study of cytomegalovirus exposure and HLA in healthy donors. Clones were read by immunoSEQ multiplex PCR, and TCRdb kept only the in-frame ones, dropping some. This table holds tens of thousands of clones, approximately 88% found once. The sample consisted of PBMCs. All receptors derive from a woman in her late teens or twenties in good health and CMV-seropositive.

This clone was observed a handful of times. The rearrangement joins TRBV9 to TRBJ2-3; 9 nucleotides agree with TRBD2. Per the germline V gene, CDR1 is SGDLS and CDR2 is YYNGEE. The J segment lost 6 bases and the V segment lost 3 bases, leaving 14 bases of the junction unmatched. The CDR3 consists of 17 residues. The CDR3 protein is CASSDLISGGRPDTQYF. In DNA, the CDR3 is TGTGCCAGCAGCGACCTAATTAGCGGGGGACGTCCCGATACGCAGTATTTT.

The chain recombines TRBV9 with TRBJ2-7, with 11 bases aligning to TRBD2. The CDR3 consists of 14 residues. V shed 4 bases, J shed 6 bases, and the junction held 6 bases outside the gene matches. CDR1 and CDR2 from the germline V gene are SGDLS and YYNGEE. Here the CDR3 DNA reads TGTGCCAGCAGCAAAACTAGCGGGGGAACCGAGCAGTACTTC. It encodes CASSKTSGGTEQYF.

The chain uses TRBV6-1 and TRBJ1-1; D is uncertain. CDR1 and CDR2 from the germline V gene are MNHNS and SASEGT. The CDR3 is 13 residues long. Trimming left V 7 bases short and J 3 bases short, with 12 bases between. The CDR3 DNA follows: TGTGCCAGCACACCACGCGGGGACACTGAAGCTTTCTTT. Its translation: CASTPRGDTEAFF.

The chain recombines TRBV5-1 with TRBJ2-2; 7 nucleotides line up with TRBD1. This CDR3 spans 15 amino acids. Germline values: CDR1 SGHRS, CDR2 YFSETQ. V trimming: 2 bases; J trimming: 1 base; junction bases outside the gene matches: 2. The CDR3 DNA follows: TGCGCCAGCAGCTTAACAGGGGAGAACACCGGGGAGCTGTTTTTT. Translated, it gives CASSLTGENTGELFF. Looking up the rest from reference TRBV5-1 and TRBJ2-2 gives the full variable domain: KAGVTQTPRYLIKTRGQQVTLSCSPISGHRSVSWYQQTPGQGLQFLFEYFSETQRNKGNFPGRFSGRQFSNSRSEMNVSTLELGDSALYLCASSLTGENTGELFFGEGSRLTVL.

The chain uses TRBV7-8 and TRBJ2-7; 7 bases agree with TRBD2. The germline V gene encodes CDR1 SGHVS and CDR2 FQNEAQ. The J segment lost 3 bases and the V segment lost 3 bases, leaving 8 bases of the junction unmatched. The CDR3 loop spans 15 amino acids. The CDR3 sequence is CASSLVAGSGYEQYF. The CDR3 DNA reads TGTGCCAGCAGCTTGGTAGCGGGTTCGGGCTACGAGCAGTACTTC.

This clone was observed a handful of times. CDR3 sequence reads: CASSAGGGLWTPLHF. Here the CDR3 DNA reads TGTGCCAGCAGCGCTGGGGGGGGACTTTGGACACCCCTCCACTTT. The chain links TRBV9 to TRBJ1-6; D may be TRBD1 (5 bases). The CDR3 consists of 15 residues. Germline assignment: CDR1 SGDLS and CDR2 YYNGEE. V was shortened by 3 bases and J by 11 bases, with 18 bases between the two germline ends.

This clone came up a few times. V and J are TRBV2 and TRBJ2-5, with TRBD2 matching 9 bases. This CDR3 spans 16 amino acids. After removal of 7 bases from V and 4 bases from J, the junction contained 13 bases not matched to a gene. The germline V gene has CDR1 SNHLY and CDR2 FYNNEI. CDR3 sequence: CASIREVAGGRETQYF. Written as DNA, the CDR3 is TGTGCCAGCATTCGCGAAGTGGCGGGGGGGCGAGAGACCCAGTACTTC.

This chain connects TRBV6-4 to TRBJ2-1; a weak D match, TRBD1 (6 bases). The CDR3 covers 13 residues. The germline CDR1 and CDR2 sequences are MRHNA and SNTAGT. V dropped 6 bases and J dropped 9 bases, with 15 bases sitting between them. The CDR3 DNA reads TGTGCCAGCAGAGAACAGGGATCGGGTGAGCAGTTCTTC. Encoded protein: CASREQGSGEQFF.

The CDR3 region is CASSGLIAFSGANVLTF. CDR3 nucleotides: TGTGCCAGCAGCGGTCTGATAGCTTTCTCTGGGGCCAACGTCCTGACTTTC. V and J are TRBV5-6 and TRBJ2-6, with no clear D. The CDR3 is made up of 17 amino acids. Trimming cost V 4 bases and J 0 bases, with 14 bases left between them. Germline CDR1 and CDR2: SGHDT and YYEEEE.

V is TRBV4-2 and J is TRBJ2-3; 10 positions match TRBD2. There are 16 residues in the CDR3. After removal of 0 bases from V and 4 bases from J, the junction contained 4 bases not matched to a gene. Germline V CDR1 and CDR2: LGHNA, YNFKEQ. The DNA for the CDR3 is TGTGCCAGCAGCCAAGATTCTAGCGGGGGAGCAGATACGCAGTATTTT. Protein sequence: CASSQDSSGGADTQYF.

V is TRBV27 and J is TRBJ2-6; maybe TRBD1 (5 bases). This CDR3 is built from 17 residues. Germline values: CDR1 MNHEY, CDR2 SMNVEV (reference sequence). Deletions cut 0 bases from V and 4 bases from J, with 13 bases between. The CDR3 protein is CASSLSPTGSGANVLTF. The CDR3 DNA is TGTGCCAGCAGTTTATCCCCTACAGGTTCGGGGGCCAACGTCCTGACTTTC.

The chain uses TRBV27 and TRBJ1-6, with 9 bases lining up with TRBD1. Germline-derived CDR1 and CDR2 are MNHEY and SMNVEV (reference sequence). Trimming took 5 bases from V and 10 from J; bases not matched to a gene: 12. This CDR3 comprises 16 residues. The CDR3 loop is CASSPHTGGVGSPLHF. CDR3 sequence (DNA): TGTGCCAGCAGTCCTCATACAGGGGGCGTGGGATCACCCCTCCACTTT.

The rearrangement links TRBV4-1 to TRBJ1-6; D gene unclear. Germline values: CDR1 MGHRA, CDR2 YSYEKL. The CDR3 is made up of 17 amino acids. V lost 0 bases to trimming and J lost 6 bases, with 15 bases between them. This CDR3 is CASSQDSTSQSNSPLHF. The CDR3 region has the DNA TGCGCCAGCAGCCAAGATAGCACCAGTCAATCTAATTCACCCCTCCACTTT.

The chain couples TRBV7-9 to TRBJ2-7, with D perhaps matching TRBD1 (5 bases). Germline values: CDR1 SEHNR, CDR2 FQNEAQ (reference sequence). V lost 7 bases and J lost 1, with 11 bases in between. This CDR3 is built from 13 residues. CDR3: CASMRSGSYEQYF. DNA of the CDR3: TGTGCCAGCATGCGGTCAGGGTCCTACGAGCAGTACTTC.